Listed below are T cell receptor beta chains from one sample, sequenced in a study of siplizumab effects on memory and regulatory T cells. Generated by immunoSEQ multiplex PCR, the TCRdb table keeps only in-frame clones and is missing some. The sample yields over 100,000 clones, about 91% seen once. The sequencing input was Tregs sorted from blood. The receptors derive from a human donor in good health. CDR3s include the opening cysteine and the closing phenylalanine or tryptophan. Each record gives: D gene, J gene, V gene, clone size, CDR3 DNA, CDR3 protein. The D gene is left open where the match is weak. Some rows have no size entry. The others give once, few or many, or a class for an expanded clone.

- | TRBJ2-6 | TRBV5-1 | - | TGCGCCAGCACAAGGGGCGCTGGGGCCAACGTCCTGACTTTC | CASTRGAGANVLTF
- | TRBJ2-2 | TRBV9 | - | TGTGCCAGCAGCTATACAAACACCGGGGAGCTGTTTTTT | CASSYTNTGELFF
TRBD2 | TRBJ2-3 | TRBV7-2 | - | TGTGCCAGCAGCTTATGGCGGGGGGGAACAGATACGCAGTATTTT | CASSLWRGGTDTQYF
- | TRBJ2-5 | TRBV25-1 | - | TGTGCCAGCAGTTATCAGGGTGTGGAGACCCAGTACTTC | CASSYQGVETQYF
TRBD1 | TRBJ1-6 | TRBV7-9 | once | TGTGCCAGCAGTTTCGGGACAGGGGGATGGGGCTCCTATAATTCACCCCTCCACTTT | CASSFGTGGWGSYNSPLHF
- | TRBJ1-2 | TRBV11-2 | once | TGTGCCAGCAGCCCACGTGGACAGCTCCTGAGGGGCGGCTACACCTTC | CASSPRGQLLRGGYTF
- | TRBJ2-5 | TRBV5-6 | - | TGTGCCAGCAGCTCCTACCCGACTAGTCTGGAGACCCAGTACTTC | CASSSYPTSLETQYF
- | TRBJ1-1 | TRBV10-3 | - | TGTGCCATCACCCTGACAGGACAAAGTGAAGCTTTCTTT | CAITLTGQSEAFF
TRBD1 | TRBJ2-2 | TRBV2 | - | TGTGCCAGCAGTCATAGACAGGGTTTATTCACCGGGGAGCTGTTTTTT | CASSHRQGLFTGELFF
TRBD2 | TRBJ2-3 | TRBV5-1 | - | TGCGCCAGCAAACTAGCGGGAGACACAGATACGCAGTATTTT | CASKLAGDTDTQYF
- | TRBJ2-4 | TRBV6-6 | - | TGTGCCAGCATTGGAGGGGGCGGGAAAAACATTCAGTACTTC | CASIGGGGKNIQYF
- | TRBJ1-5 | TRBV12-5 | - | TGTGCTAGTGCCCCCGGCCGTCAGCCCCAGCATTTT | CASAPGRQPQHF
- | TRBJ2-7 | TRBV18 | - | TGTGCCAGCTCACCACCCCGGGCCCGCGGGGACGAGCAGTACTTC | CASSPPRARGDEQYF
- | TRBJ2-2 | TRBV5-5 | - | TGTGCCAGCAGTGGGCGACTCACCGGGGAGCTGTTTTTT | CASSGRLTGELFF
- | TRBJ1-2 | TRBV30 | - | TGTGCCTGGAGTGTAACACCCGTGCCGGGCTACACCTTC | CAWSVTPVPGYTF
TRBD1 | TRBJ1-1 | TRBV18 | - | TGTGCCAGCTCACCACTCGAGTGGACAGGGGGCGAGTTTTCTAGGAACACTGAAGCTTTCTTT | CASSPLEWTGGEFSRNTEAFF
TRBD2 | TRBJ2-3 | TRBV19 | - | TGTGCCAGTAGTAGACTAGCGGGAGTATTCACAGATACGCAGTATTTT | CASSRLAGVFTDTQYF
- | TRBJ2-7 | TRBV6-1 | - | TGTGCCAGCAGTGCTGTCACGTCGAGCTCCTACGAGCAGTACTTC | CASSAVTSSSYEQYF
- | TRBJ2-7 | TRBV20-1 | - | TGCAGTGCTACGGACGGGTGGGAGCAGTACTTC | CSATDGWEQYF
- | TRBJ1-1 | TRBV11-2 | - | TGTGCCAGCAGCCTGGGGAGAGAGACAACTGAAGCTTTCTTT | CASSLGRETTEAFF
- | TRBJ2-2 | TRBV5-1 | - | TGCGCCAGCAGCTACCAGGTGGGCGGGGAGCTGTTTTTT | CASSYQVGGELFF
- | TRBJ1-5 | TRBV10-2 | - | TGCGCCAGCAGTGACAGGTCCAATCAGCCCCAGCATTTT | CASSDRSNQPQHF
- | TRBJ1-5 | TRBV7-2 | - | TGTGCCAGCAGCTTAGCACAGGAAAGGCAGCCCCAGCATTTT | CASSLAQERQPQHF
- | TRBJ1-3 | TRBV7-9 | - | TGTGCCAGCAGGCTGTCGGTAAACACCATATATTTT | CASRLSVNTIYF
TRBD2 | TRBJ2-1 | TRBV11-2 | - | TGTGCCAGCAGCTTAGCGGGGGGGAGCTCCTACAATGAGCAGTTCTTC | CASSLAGGSSYNEQFF
- | TRBJ1-6 | TRBV5-8 | - | TGTGCCAGCAGCCGGACCAATTCACCCCTCCACTTT | CASSRTNSPLHF
- | TRBJ1-5 | TRBV19 | few | TGTGCCAGTAGTATATCGCAGGCAAGCCAGCCCCAGCATTTT | CASSISQASQPQHF
- | TRBJ2-1 | TRBV7-8 | - | TGTGCCAGCAGCTCCTTTATCGGGAAAGATAGCAGTGAGCAGTTCTTC | CASSSFIGKDSSEQFF
- | TRBJ1-5 | TRBV10-3 | - | TGTGCCATCGGATTGGGGGAGGGTCAGCCCCAGCATTTT | CAIGLGEGQPQHF
- | TRBJ1-1 | TRBV9 | - | TGTGCCAGCAGCGTGGATGGCAACTTGAACACTGAAGCTTTCTTT | CASSVDGNLNTEAFF
- | TRBJ1-5 | TRBV29-1 | - | TGCAGCGCGGGACAAAAGAATCAGCCCCAGCATTTT | CSAGQKNQPQHF
- | TRBJ2-7 | TRBV18 | - | TGTGCCAGCTCACCACGGCAGTCTACCTCCTACGAGCAGTACTTC | CASSPRQSTSYEQYF
- | TRBJ1-1 | TRBV14 | - | TGTGCCAGCAGCAAAGGGCCCAAAGGAGGCCGGAACACTGAAGCTTTCTTT | CASSKGPKGGRNTEAFF
- | TRBJ1-3 | TRBV7-6 | few | TGTGCCAGCAGCCCCCCCGGGGCAGAGGGAAACACCATATATTTT | CASSPPGAEGNTIYF
TRBD1 | TRBJ2-5 | TRBV4-1 | - | TGCGCCAGCAGCCGTTCGACAGGGGTCGGAGAGACCCAGTACTTC | CASSRSTGVGETQYF
- | TRBJ2-7 | TRBV6-5 | - | TGTGCCAGCAGAAGAGGAGAAGGGAGTTACGAGCAGTACTTC | CASRRGEGSYEQYF
- | TRBJ2-3 | TRBV7-9 | - | TGTGCCAGCAGCCGGGCGGTTGCGGCATTCAAAGCAGATACGCAGTATTTT | CASSRAVAAFKADTQYF
- | TRBJ1-5 | TRBV7-9 | - | TGTGCCAGCAGCTTAGGGATGGGGCCAGGCAATCAGCCCCAGCATTTT | CASSLGMGPGNQPQHF
TRBD1 | TRBJ1-1 | TRBV6-5 | - | TGTGCCAGCAGGTACAGGGGATACACTGAAGCTTTCTTT | CASRYRGYTEAFF
- | TRBJ2-7 | TRBV29-1 | - | TGCAGTACCGGAGGGTGGGGCTACGAGCAGTACTTC | CSTGGWGYEQYF
- | TRBJ2-7 | TRBV7-2 | - | TGTGCCAGCAGCAAGGGGATCGACGAGCAGTACTTC | CASSKGIDEQYF
TRBD1 | TRBJ2-2 | TRBV5-1 | - | TGCGCCAGCAGCGGAGGACAGGGGTTCACCGGGGAGCTGTTTTTT | CASSGGQGFTGELFF
TRBD1 | TRBJ1-5 | TRBV19 | - | TGTGCCAGTAGCTTCCACAGGGGGAGCAATCAGCCCCAGCATTTT | CASSFHRGSNQPQHF
TRBD2 | TRBJ2-5 | TRBV5-6 | - | TGTGCCAGCAGCTTGGCTATGATAGCGGGGGGCGGGGAGACCCAGTACTTC | CASSLAMIAGGGETQYF
- | TRBJ1-5 | TRBV6-6 | - | TGTGCCAGCACAGGGAAAGCTAATAGCAATCAGCCCCAGCATTTT | CASTGKANSNQPQHF
- | TRBJ2-6 | TRBV6-1 | - | TGTGCCAGCAGTGGTCGCCAGGGTTCTGGGGCCAACGTCCTGACTTTC | CASSGRQGSGANVLTF
- | TRBJ1-1 | TRBV5-1 | - | TGCGCCAGCAGCTTTACGGTGAACACTGAAGCTTTCTTT | CASSFTVNTEAFF
- | TRBJ2-3 | TRBV18 | once | TGTGCCAGCTCACCTGAGGGGATCCTCCTAGATACGCAGTATTTT | CASSPEGILLDTQYF
- | TRBJ2-2 | TRBV27 | - | TGTGCCAGCGGGCGGGTGTCCGGGGAGCTGTTTTTT | CASGRVSGELFF
- | TRBJ1-1 | TRBV5-4 | - | TGTGCCAGCAGCTTGGAGGCAGGGCCGAACACTGAAGCTTTCTTT | CASSLEAGPNTEAFF